This T cell receptor (beta chain) comes out of a study of graft-versus-host responses after intestinal transplantation. Study context: Among the recipients, all got anti-thymocyte globulin induction and then tacrolimus and steroids for about 3 years.

J was trimmed by 7 bases and V by 0 bases; bases with no gene match: 4. Germline V lookup: CDR1 SGHDT, CDR2 YYEEEE. This CDR3 region has 16 residues. Overall study findings and caveats: Peak circulating GvH clone levels were associated with early post-transplant HvG declines. Recipient marrow held GvH clones, some first seen in ileum or blood. High graft-versus-host to host-versus-graft clonal ratios were found in allografts of patients who had graft-donor T cell macrochimerism.

Concerning this clone: Its specificity is unknown.

Clones were read by immunoSEQ multiplex PCR, and TCRdb kept only the in-frame ones, dropping some. This table holds fewer than 150,000 clones, approximately 94% found once. This chain uses TRBV5-6 with TRBJ1-6, with TRBD1 matching over 10 bases. Sequencing was performed on unstimulated CD4+ T cells sorted from spleen or lymph node cells, taken before intestinal transplant. This clonotype was sampled from a human donor who received an intestinal transplant. CDR3 region: CASSLAGTGVNSPLHF. CDR3 DNA: TGTGCCAGCAGCTTGGCAGGGACAGGGGTAAATTCACCCCTCCACTTT.